The 8 T cell receptor beta chains below come from one sample, sequenced in a study of T cells in Graves' hyperthyroidism and ophthalmopathy. Researchers took RNA transcripts and amplified the TCR beta CDR3 regions from them. HTBI primers drove first-round RT-PCR of the TCR CDR3. TCRdb re-derived calls from the multiplex PCR reads in MiXCR, one entry per CDR3 protein. The table lists fewer than 600,000 distinct CDR3 sequences, 13% to 15% of them singletons. Sequencing input: blood. The receptors here all came from a woman younger than 35 with Graves' hyperthyroidism.

This clonotype has at least ten counts. The chain has TRBV5-8 and TRBJ2-5, with 13 bases fitting TRBD2. Per the germline V gene, CDR1 is SGHTS and CDR2 is YDEGEE. J gave up 2 bases and V 5 bases, and 6 bases lay outside the gene matches. This CDR3 region has 16 residues. The CDR3 sequence is CASSSGTSGVQETQYF. The CDR3 coding sequence is TGTGCCAGCAGTTCCGGGACTAGCGGGGTGCAAGAGACCCAGTACTTC.

This clonotype was detected ten times or more. J is TRBJ2-5 and V is TRBV9; D may match TRBD1 or TRBD2 (5 bases each). CDR1 is SGDLS and CDR2 is YYNGEE in the germline V gene. Trimming shortened V by 4 bases and J by 4 bases, and 14 bases separated the two germline ends. This CDR3 region has 14 residues. In nucleotides, the CDR3 is TGTGCCAGCAGCCCCAAAAGAGGGGTAGAGACCCAGTACTTC. It encodes CASSPKRGVETQYF.

The V gene is TRBV20-1, the J gene TRBJ1-2; 9 bases agree with TRBD1. The J segment lost 3 bases and the V segment lost 0 bases, leaving 8 bases of the junction unmatched. Germline lookup yields CDR1 DFQATT and CDR2 SNEGSKA (reference sequence). The CDR3 loop spans 16 amino acids. CDR3 region: CSARDADRGFYYGYTF. Here the CDR3 DNA reads TGCAGTGCTAGAGATGCGGACAGGGGCTTTTACTATGGCTACACCTTC.

This clonotype occurred many times. J is TRBJ2-7 and V is TRBV29-1; the match to TRBD2 covers 9 bases. Trimming took 5 bases from V and 7 from J; bases not matched to a gene: 12. The CDR3 is 14 residues long. In germline, CDR1 is SQVTM, CDR2 ANQGSEA. CDR3: CSVLMAGGPGEQYV. Written as DNA, the CDR3 is TGCAGCGTTTTAATGGCGGGAGGGCCGGGGGAGCAGTACGTC.

This clonotype was counted ten times or more. V gene TRBV27 combines with J gene TRBJ2-5, with no clear D. Germline V gene data show CDR1 as MNHEY and CDR2 as SMNVEV (reference sequence). Trimming left V 7 bases short and J 3 bases short, with 15 bases between. There are 14 residues in the CDR3. The CDR3 reads CASNPRHGEETQYF. The CDR3 DNA sequence: TGTGCCAGCAACCCCCGGCACGGAGAAGAGACCCAGTACTTC.

This clonotype was counted many times. The chain has TRBV13 and TRBJ2-7; D perhaps matches TRBD1 (6 bases). In germline, CDR1 is PRHDT, CDR2 FYEKMQ (reference sequence). V lost 5 bases to trimming and J lost 5 bases, with 16 bases between them. The CDR3 loop spans 14 amino acids. Here the CDR3 DNA reads TGTGCCAGCAGCCCCGGACAGTGGGCCCACGAGCAGTACGTC. It codes for CASSPGQWAHEQYV.

This clonotype was recorded many times. This rearrangement joins TRBV12-5 to TRBJ2-5; D possibly matches TRBD1 or TRBD2 (5 bases each). The CDR3 has 15 amino acids. The V gene's germline CDR1 is LGHNT and CDR2 FRNRAP. V was trimmed by 4 bases and J by 3 bases, leaving 15 bases between them. The CDR3 loop is CASGSLQRGEETQYF. CDR3 sequence (DNA): TGTGCTAGTGGTTCGTTACAGAGGGGTGAAGAGACCCAGTACTTC. Looking up the rest from reference TRBV12-5 and TRBJ2-5 gives the full variable domain: DARVTQTPRHKVTEMGQEVTMRCQPILGHNTVFWYRQTMMQGLELLAYFRNRAPLDDSGMPKDRFSAEMPDATLATLKIQPSEPRDSAVYFCASGSLQRGEETQYFGPGTRLLVL.

In this sample, this clonotype turned up a few times. This chain joins TRBV29-1 and TRBJ1-1, with D possibly TRBD1 on 5 matching bases. The CDR3 loop spans 13 amino acids. V dropped 0 bases and J dropped 7 bases, with 12 bases sitting between them. Germline values: CDR1 SQVTM, CDR2 ANQGSEA. CDR3 protein: CSVEDSPGGEAFF. For the CDR3, the DNA is TGCAGCGTTGAAGATTCTCCGGGGGGTGAAGCTTTCTTT. The variable domain in full, completed from reference TRBV29-1 and TRBJ1-1, reads SAVISQKPSRDICQRGTSLTIQCQVDSQVTMMFWYRQQPGQSLTLIATANQGSEATYESGFVIDKFPISRPNLTFSTLTVSNMSPEDSSIYLCSVEDSPGGEAFFGQGTRLTVV.